This T cell receptor beta chain was captured in a study of response to subunit inactivated influenza vaccine. Findings and caveats of the study: Few additional T cells are recruited per seasonal influenza vaccination, authors suggested.

This clonotype has a handful of counts. The target antigen is unknown. TCRdb independently ran MiXCR on the RT-PCR reads; one entry per CDR3 protein. This sample yields hundreds of thousands of distinct CDR3 sequences, of which about 12% are seen a single time; 10% belongs to the top ten. The CDR3 spans 13 residues. Germline trimming cut 7 bases from V and 2 bases from J; bases unmatched to any gene: 2. The V gene's germline CDR1 is SEHNR and CDR2 FQNEAQ (reference sequence). The clonotype was recovered from a man aged 45-65 years who received an inactivated influenza vaccine. This chain uses TRBV7-9 with TRBJ2-7; TRBD1 matches 10 bases. The sample in question was PBMCs from blood, obtained on the day of vaccination. The CDR3 region is CASMGQGTYEQYF. The CDR3, as DNA: TGTGCCAGCATGGGACAGGGGACCTACGAGCAGTACTTC.